A selection of T cell receptor beta chains follows, all from one sample in a study of blood T cell repertoires in COVID-19. Sequenced by immunoSEQ multiplex PCR; TCRdb stores in-frame clones only, minus some. Found here are approximately 150,000 clones, 65% to 85% of them singletons; the top ten hold more than 9.5%. The specimen was peripheral blood. These receptors came from a man in his 60s with active or convalescent COVID-19. Both conserved end residues are part of each CDR3.

j_call	v_call	cdr3_aa
TRBJ2-7	TRBV6-5	CASSYSRVVYEQYF
TRBJ2-1	TRBV2	CASSERHINFNEQFF
TRBJ1-2	TRBV20-1	CSAQESGYTF
TRBJ2-7	TRBV29-1	CSVSGRHESYEQYF
TRBJ1-5	TRBV2	CASSTGPGQPQHF
TRBJ1-1	TRBV13	CASSSQGHTEAFF
TRBJ1-1	TRBV7-8	CASSTGLRDTEAFF
TRBJ1-3	TRBV7-9	CASSSGGHGGPGNTIYF
TRBJ1-5	TRBV19	CASSGGGVMPQHF
TRBJ2-3	TRBV27	CASSSRNTDTQYF
TRBJ1-5	TRBV27	CASSFRYSNQPQHF
TRBJ2-7	TRBV6-2/TRBV6-3	CASSYGGTAYEQYF
TRBJ2-1	TRBV5-1	CASSLGGSSYNEQFF
TRBJ1-4	TRBV29-1	CSARTGGDEKLFF
TRBJ2-7	TRBV5-1	CASSLARGNEQYF
TRBJ2-1	TRBV6-5	CASVLNGVGSDEQFF
TRBJ1-1	TRBV18	CASSRLTTSNTEAFF